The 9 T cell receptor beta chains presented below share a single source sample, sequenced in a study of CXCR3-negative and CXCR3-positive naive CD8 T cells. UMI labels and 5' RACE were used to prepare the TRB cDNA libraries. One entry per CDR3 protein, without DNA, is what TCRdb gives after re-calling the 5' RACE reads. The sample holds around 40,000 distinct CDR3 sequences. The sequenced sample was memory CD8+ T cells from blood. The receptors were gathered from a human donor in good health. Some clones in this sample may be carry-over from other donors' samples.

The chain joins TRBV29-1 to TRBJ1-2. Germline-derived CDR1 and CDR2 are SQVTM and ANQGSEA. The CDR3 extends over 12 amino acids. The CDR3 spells CSVEEGPHGYTF.

This CDR3 reads CSVGGSHRVSYNEQFF. This chain links TRBV29-1 with TRBJ2-1; the TCRdb call, TRBD1, lacks DNA for checking. The CDR3 covers 16 residues. Germline V lookup: CDR1 SQVTM, CDR2 ANQGSEA.

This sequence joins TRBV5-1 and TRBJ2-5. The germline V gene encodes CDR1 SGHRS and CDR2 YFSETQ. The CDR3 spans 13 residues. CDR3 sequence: CASSLELQETQYF. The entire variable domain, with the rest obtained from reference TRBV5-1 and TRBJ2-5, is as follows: KAGVTQTPRYLIKTRGQQVTLSCSPISGHRSVSWYQQTPGQGLQFLFEYFSETQRNKGNFPGRFSGRQFSNSRSEMNVSTLELGDSALYLCASSLELQETQYFGPGTRLLVL.

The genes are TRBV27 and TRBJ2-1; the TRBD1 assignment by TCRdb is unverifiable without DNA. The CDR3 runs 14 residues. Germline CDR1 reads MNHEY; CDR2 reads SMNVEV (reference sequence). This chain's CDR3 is CASSLVGLPNEQFF.

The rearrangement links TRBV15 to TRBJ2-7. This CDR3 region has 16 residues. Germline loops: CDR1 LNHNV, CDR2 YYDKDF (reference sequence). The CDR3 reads CATSRGPDLGSYEQYF.

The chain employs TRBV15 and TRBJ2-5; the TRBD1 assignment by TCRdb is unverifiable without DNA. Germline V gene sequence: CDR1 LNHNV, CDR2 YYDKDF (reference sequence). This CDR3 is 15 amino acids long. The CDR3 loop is CATSSGTEGSETQYF.

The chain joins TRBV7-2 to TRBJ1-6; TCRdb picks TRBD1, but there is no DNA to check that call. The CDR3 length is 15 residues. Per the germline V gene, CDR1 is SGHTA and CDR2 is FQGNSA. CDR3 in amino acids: CASSFLTGANSPLHF.

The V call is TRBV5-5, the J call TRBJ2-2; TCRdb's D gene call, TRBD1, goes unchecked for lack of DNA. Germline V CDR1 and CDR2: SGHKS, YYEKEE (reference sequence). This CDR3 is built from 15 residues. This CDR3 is CASSLELGDTGELFF. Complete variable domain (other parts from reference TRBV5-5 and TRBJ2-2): DAGVTQSPTHLIKTRGQQVTLRCSPISGHKSVSWYQQVLGQGPQFIFQYYEKEERGRGNFPDRFSARQFPNYSSELNVNALLLGDSALYLCASSLELGDTGELFFGEGSRLTVL.

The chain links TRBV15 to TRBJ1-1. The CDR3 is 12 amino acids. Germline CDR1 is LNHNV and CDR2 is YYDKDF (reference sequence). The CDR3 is CATSILSTEAFF.